A single sample gave rise to the 8 T cell receptor beta chains below, sequenced in a study of shared clonotypes between healthy human individuals. Here immunoSEQ multiplex PCR was the method, and the copy in TCRdb shows in-frame clones only, minus some. Here the sample spans about 2.1 million clones, roughly 95% being singletons. Naive CD8 cells comprised CD45RO-negative, CCR7-positively selected cells, excluding terminally differentiated effector memory CD45RA+ cells. Sequencing input: naive CD8+ T cells from PBMCs. These TCRs come from a man aged 18 to 29 in good health. Some clones in this sample may be carry-over from other donors' samples.

This chain uses TRBV10-3 with TRBJ2-3, with 12 bases aligning to TRBD2. CDR3 size: 15 residues. The V and J ends lost 8 bases and 6 bases, in that order; junction bases with no gene match: 9. Per the germline V gene, CDR1 is ENHRY and CDR2 is SYGVKD. The CDR3 reads CAIREELAGGDTQYF. CDR3 sequence (DNA): TGTGCCATCCGGGAAGAACTAGCGGGAGGTGATACGCAGTATTTT.

V gene TRBV18 combines with J gene TRBJ2-5, with 9 bases identical to TRBD1. V gave up 3 bases and J gave up 1 base; unmatched junction bases: 15. CDR3 size: 19 residues. CDR1 KGHSH and CDR2 LQKENI come from the germline V gene. CDR3 sequence reads: CASSPHPGRTGVFQETQYF. The CDR3 DNA reads as TGTGCCAGCTCACCCCACCCCGGTAGGACAGGGGTATTCCAAGAGACCCAGTACTTC.

V and J are TRBV5-1 and TRBJ2-7; D perhaps matches TRBD2 (6 bases). Deletions cut 4 bases from V and 5 bases from J, with 28 bases between. The CDR3 extends over 18 amino acids. Germline-derived CDR1 and CDR2 are SGHRS and YFSETQ. CDR3 DNA: TGCGCCAGCAGCGATTTTCAACAGAGCCCCTCCGGGAGTGACGAGCAGTACTTC. Its translation is CASSDFQQSPSGSDEQYF.

The V and J genes are TRBV5-5 and TRBJ2-7, with TRBD2 matching 7 bases. Per the germline V gene, CDR1 is SGHKS and CDR2 is YYEKEE (reference sequence). The V gene end was trimmed by 0 bases and the J gene end by 3 bases; junction bases not matched to a gene: 15. CDR3 size: 18 residues. The CDR3 loop reads CASSLAKRSGIPLYEQYF. As DNA, the CDR3 is TGTGCCAGCAGCTTGGCCAAGAGGAGCGGGATCCCTCTCTACGAGCAGTACTTC.

This chain joins TRBV5-1 and TRBJ2-5, with 8 bases matching TRBD2. Germline V gene data show CDR1 as SGHRS and CDR2 as YFSETQ. This CDR3 is 16 amino acids long. V lost 1 base to trimming and J lost 4 bases; unmatched junction nucleotides: 9. The CDR3 is CASSLTPAGARETQYF. CDR3 sequence (DNA): TGCGCCAGCAGCTTGACCCCAGCGGGAGCTCGAGAGACCCAGTACTTC.

This clone was observed a single time. The chain carries TRBV27 and TRBJ2-3, with 9 bases aligning to TRBD1. There are 15 residues in the CDR3. Per germline, CDR1 MNHEY and CDR2 SMNVEV (reference sequence). V dropped 5 bases and J dropped 2; count of bases not matched to a gene: 5. For the CDR3, the DNA is TGTGCCAGCAGTCCAGGGACAGGGCTCACAGATACGCAGTATTTT. Residues: CASSPGTGLTDTQYF.

The chain links TRBV6-1 to TRBJ2-7, with D hard to call. The ends were cut back, 2 bases at V and 2 bases at J, with 10 bases in the middle. Looked up from germline, CDR1 is MNHNS and CDR2 is SASEGT. The CDR3 totals 14 residues. The CDR3 DNA reads as TGTGCCAGCAGTGAATTCACGGCGCCCTACGAGCAGTACTTC. It codes for CASSEFTAPYEQYF.

V usage is TRBV9 and J usage is TRBJ2-2; D ambiguous. The V end lost 7 bases, the J end lost 5 bases, and 12 bases lay between the germline ends. The CDR3 extends over 13 amino acids. Germline loops: CDR1 SGDLS, CDR2 YYNGEE. This CDR3 reads CASSLSQTGELFF. The CDR3 DNA follows: TGTGCCAGCTCCTTGTCCCAGACCGGGGAGCTGTTTTTT.